The 14 T cell receptor beta chains given below trace back to one sample, sequenced in a study of control samples from healthy donors and cancer patients. The repertoire was sequenced with immunoSEQ multiplex PCR; TCRdb's copy has only in-frame clones and lacks some. The data show 150,000 to 200,000 clones, roughly nine tenths seen once. The sample consisted of blood. Receptors originate from a woman in her 30s in good health.

The genes are TRBV19 and TRBJ2-4; the match to TRBD1 covers 7 bases. The CDR3 runs 14 residues. Germline trimming cut 2 bases from V and 4 bases from J; bases unmatched to any gene: 2. Germline V gene data show CDR1 as LNHDA and CDR2 as SQIVND (reference sequence). The CDR3 spells CASSISRGKNIQYF. In DNA, the CDR3 is TGTGCCAGTAGTATATCCAGGGGGAAAAACATTCAGTACTTC. Based on the CDR3 plus reference TRBV19 and TRBJ2-4, the full variable domain is DGGITQSPKYLFRKEGQNVTLSCEQNLNHDAMYWYRQDPGQGLRLIYYSQIVNDFQKGDIAEGYSVSREKKESFPLTVTSAQKNPTAFYLCASSISRGKNIQYFGAGTRLSVL.

The V and J genes are TRBV4-2 and TRBJ2-7, with 12 nucleotides matching TRBD2. V was pared by 4 bases and J by 1 base, with 5 bases of the junction left unmatched. There are 16 residues in the CDR3. Looked up from germline, CDR1 is LGHNA and CDR2 is YNFKEQ. The CDR3 DNA follows: TGTGCCAGCAGCCCACCTAGCGGGGGGGCTTCCTACGAGCAGTACTTC. Its protein is CASSPPSGGASYEQYF.

This rearrangement joins TRBV6-6 to TRBJ2-7; D perhaps matches TRBD1 (6 bases). V was trimmed by 2 bases and J by 3 bases, leaving 11 bases between them. The CDR3 contains 14 residues. Germline-derived CDR1 and CDR2 are MNHNY and SVGAGI (reference sequence). The CDR3 spells CASSYGQGSYEQYF. CDR3 sequence (DNA): TGTGCCAGCAGTTACGGGCAGGGGAGCTACGAGCAGTACTTC.

V is TRBV6-1 and J is TRBJ2-7; 9 bases line up with TRBD2. CDR1 and CDR2 (germline): MNHNS, SASEGT. This CDR3 spans 16 amino acids. The J segment lost 3 bases and the V segment lost 0 bases, leaving 6 bases of the junction unmatched. The CDR3 DNA sequence: TGTGCCAGCAGTGAAGCGCTAGCGGGATTACGCTACGAGCAGTACTTC. Translated, it gives CASSEALAGLRYEQYF.

This chain connects TRBV28 to TRBJ2-5; 7 bases line up with TRBD2. Germline-derived CDR1 and CDR2 are MDHEN and SYDVKM. This CDR3 spans 15 amino acids. V lost 2 bases and J lost 3; bases outside the gene matches: 6. The CDR3 DNA is TGTGCCAGCAGTTTAGCGGGAGCGGCGGAAGAGACCCAGTACTTC. It specifies CASSLAGAAEETQYF.

J is TRBJ1-2 and V is TRBV12-3 or TRBV12-4, with D possibly TRBD1 on 5 matching bases. Trimming pared 6 bases from V and 4 bases from J, leaving 12 bases between. This CDR3 has 13 residues. The CDR3 DNA reads TGTGCCAGCAGACCTCAGGGTGCCTATGGCTACACCTTC. Its translation is CASRPQGAYGYTF.

The chain combines TRBV5-4 with TRBJ1-3, with D hard to call. Germline V gene sequence: CDR1 SGHNT, CDR2 YYREEE (reference sequence). V lost 0 bases and J 0 bases, leaving 10 bases between the germline ends. The CDR3 is made up of 16 amino acids. The CDR3 bases are TGTGCCAGCAGCTTGGCCGCGGCTTCCTCTGGAAACACCATATATTTT. The encoded protein is CASSLAAASSGNTIYF.

The genes are TRBV19 and TRBJ1-1; TRBD1 matches at 7 bases. The CDR3 totals 15 residues. Germline-derived CDR1 and CDR2 are LNHDA and SQIVND (reference sequence). Trimming cost V 5 bases and J 1 base; bases outside gene matches: 7. CDR3 amino acids: CASSSSTGPNTEAFF. The CDR3 bases are TGTGCCAGTAGTTCCTCGACAGGGCCGAACACTGAAGCTTTCTTT.

This chain joins TRBV27 and TRBJ1-1; no reliable D call. Germline lookup yields CDR1 MNHEY and CDR2 SMNVEV (reference sequence). Trimming stripped 2 bases from V and 7 bases from J, with 11 bases between. The CDR3 contains 13 residues. The CDR3: CASSLKDRYEAFF. For the CDR3, the DNA is TGTGCCAGCAGTTTAAAGGACCGCTATGAAGCTTTCTTT.

The count of this clone is one. The chain combines TRBV5-1 with TRBJ2-7, with D unclear. V was trimmed by 0 bases and J by 3 bases, leaving 7 bases between them. Per the germline V gene, CDR1 is SGHRS and CDR2 is YFSETQ. This CDR3 comprises 13 residues. The CDR3 here is CASSLARDYEQYF. Written as DNA, the CDR3 is TGCGCCAGCAGCTTGGCTAGGGACTACGAGCAGTACTTC.

The chain combines TRBV2 with TRBJ2-7; 9 positions agree with TRBD2. The CDR3 has 15 amino acids. Unmatched junction bases numbered 7, after V lost 1 base and J lost 6 bases. The germline CDR1 and CDR2 sequences are SNHLY and FYNNEI. In nucleotides, the CDR3 is TGTGCCAGCAGTGAAGAGGACCTAGCGGGGCGCGAGCAGTACTTC. This encodes CASSEEDLAGREQYF. The variable domain in full, completed from reference TRBV2 and TRBJ2-7, reads EPEVTQTPSHQVTQMGQEVILRCVPISNHLYFYWYRQILGQKVEFLVSFYNNEISEKSEIFDDQFSVERPDGSNFTLKIRSTKLEDSAMYFCASSEEDLAGREQYFGPGTRLTVT.

CDR3 coding DNA: TGTGCCAGCAGCGCGACAGGGGGCGCAGATACGCAGTATTTT. Translation gives CASSATGGADTQYF. The chain joins TRBV7-9 to TRBJ2-3, with 10 bases matching TRBD1. The CDR3 loop spans 14 amino acids. The germline V gene has CDR1 SEHNR and CDR2 FQNEAQ (reference sequence). Trimming cost V 5 bases and J 4 bases; bases outside gene matches: 3. The variable domain in full, completed from reference TRBV7-9 and TRBJ2-3, reads DTGVSQNPRHKITKRGQNVTFRCDPISEHNRLYWYRQTLGQGPEFLTYFQNEAQLEKSRLLSDRFSAERPKGSFSTLEIQRTEQGDSAMYLCASSATGGADTQYFGPGTRLTVL.

This rearrangement joins TRBV28 to TRBJ2-6, with D unresolved. Trimming pared 5 bases from V and 0 bases from J, leaving 5 bases between. This CDR3 is 14 amino acids long. In germline, CDR1 is MDHEN, CDR2 SYDVKM. CDR3 in amino acids: CASSELSGANVLTF. For the CDR3, the DNA is TGTGCCAGCAGTGAACTCTCTGGGGCCAACGTCCTGACTTTC.

The V call is TRBV19, the J call TRBJ2-4; possibly TRBD1 or TRBD2 for D (6 bases each). V was trimmed by 2 bases and J by 6 bases, leaving 11 bases between them. This CDR3 region has 14 residues. Germline CDR1 reads LNHDA; CDR2 reads SQIVND (reference sequence). The CDR3 loop is CASSIRGAGNIQYF. The CDR3, as DNA: TGTGCCAGTAGTATAAGGGGGGCCGGAAACATTCAGTACTTC.